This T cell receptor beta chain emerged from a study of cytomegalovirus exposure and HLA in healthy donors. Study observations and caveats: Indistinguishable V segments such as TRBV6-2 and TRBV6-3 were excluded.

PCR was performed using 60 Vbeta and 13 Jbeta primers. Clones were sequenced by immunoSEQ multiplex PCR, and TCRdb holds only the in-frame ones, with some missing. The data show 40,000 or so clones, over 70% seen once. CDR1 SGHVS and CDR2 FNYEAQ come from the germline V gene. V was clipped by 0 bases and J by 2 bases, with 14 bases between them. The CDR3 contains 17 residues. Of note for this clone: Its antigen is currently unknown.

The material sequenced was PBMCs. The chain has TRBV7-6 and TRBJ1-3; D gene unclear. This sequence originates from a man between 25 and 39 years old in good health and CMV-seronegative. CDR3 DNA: TGTGCCAGCAGCTTAGCGCCCGCGGGTACCGCTGGAAACACCATATATTTT. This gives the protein CASSLAPAGTAGNTIYF.